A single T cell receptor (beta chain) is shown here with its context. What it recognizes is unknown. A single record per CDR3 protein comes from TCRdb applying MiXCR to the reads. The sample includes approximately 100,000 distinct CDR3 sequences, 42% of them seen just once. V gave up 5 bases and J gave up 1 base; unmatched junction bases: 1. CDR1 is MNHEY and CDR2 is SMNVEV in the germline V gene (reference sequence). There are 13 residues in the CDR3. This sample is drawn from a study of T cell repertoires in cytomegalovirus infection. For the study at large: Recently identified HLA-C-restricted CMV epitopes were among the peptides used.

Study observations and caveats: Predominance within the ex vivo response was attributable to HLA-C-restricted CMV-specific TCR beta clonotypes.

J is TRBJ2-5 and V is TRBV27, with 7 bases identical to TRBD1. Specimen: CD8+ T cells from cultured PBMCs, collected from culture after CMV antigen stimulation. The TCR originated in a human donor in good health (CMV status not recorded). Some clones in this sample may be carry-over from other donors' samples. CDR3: CASSAGGQETQYF. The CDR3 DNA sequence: TGTGCCAGCAGTGCAGGGGGCCAAGAGACCCAGTACTTC.